Presented here are 9 T cell receptor beta chains from one specimen sequenced in a study of blood T cells in healthy people across ages. PCR was performed a second time for roughly 6 to 12 cycles using a sample-barcoded 5' primer and a J-beta primer mix. Each CDR3 protein is one row after TCRdb ran MiXCR on the 5' RACE reads. The data show around 650,000 distinct CDR3 sequences, approximately 30% seen once. Sequenced input: blood. The receptors originated from a woman older than 75 in good health.

The gene calls are TRBV6-5 and TRBJ1-4; 8 bases align to TRBD1. Trimming cost V 0 bases and J 7 bases; bases outside gene matches: 13. Per the germline V gene, CDR1 is MNHEY and CDR2 is SVGAGI. The CDR3 covers 18 residues. DNA of the CDR3: TGTGCCAGCAGTTACTCTCGGGCAGGGGGCTACGCGAGTGAAAAACTGTTTTTT. Protein sequence: CASSYSRAGGYASEKLFF.

This clonotype came up many times. The chain couples TRBV20-1 to TRBJ2-7; 10 positions match TRBD2. V lost 2 bases, J lost 0 bases, and 4 bases stayed unmatched. The V gene's germline CDR1 is DFQATT and CDR2 SNEGSKA (reference sequence). This CDR3 is built from 15 residues. The CDR3 protein is CSARRSSGGSYEQYF. For the CDR3, the DNA is TGCAGTGCTAGAAGGTCTAGCGGGGGCTCCTACGAGCAGTACTTC.

The chain joins TRBV10-1 to TRBJ2-2; no firm D call. Between the trimmed V and J ends, which lost 4 bases and 3 bases, there was a span of 12 bases. The CDR3 length is 15 residues. Looked up from germline, CDR1 is WNHNN and CDR2 is SYGVQD (reference sequence). The CDR3 loop is CASSGKGRDTGELFF. The CDR3 nucleotides read TGCGCCAGCAGTGGTAAGGGTCGTGACACCGGGGAGCTGTTTTTT.

Ten or more counts support this clonotype. J is TRBJ2-7 and V is TRBV20-1; TRBD1 matches at 9 bases. Trimming cost V 5 bases and J 5 bases; bases outside gene matches: 13. The CDR3 is 15 amino acids. The germline CDR1 and CDR2 sequences are DFQATT and SNEGSKA (reference sequence). The CDR3 region has the DNA TGCAGTGCTCAAATAAGTAAACAGGGGGCCAACGAGCAGTACTTC. Encoded protein: CSAQISKQGANEQYF.

This clonotype was counted at least ten times. The chain is built from TRBV27 and TRBJ1-2, with 8 bases identical to TRBD1. The CDR3 sequence is 13 residues long. The V segment lost 7 bases and the J segment 7 bases; nucleotides outside the gene matches: 8. The germline CDR1 and CDR2 sequences are MNHEY and SMNVEV (reference sequence). CDR3 sequence (DNA): TGTGCCAGCACCGACGGACAGGGTCGTGGCTACACCTTC. It translates to CASTDGQGRGYTF.

In regard to this clonotype: A much bigger clone sits one base away, suggesting this may be a read error. The chain recombines TRBV7-9 with TRBJ1-1; no firm D call. The germline gives CDR1 SEHNR, CDR2 FQNEAQ (reference sequence). CDR3 length equals 15 residues. The DNA for the CDR3 is TGTTCCAGCAGCTTAGCCCGTGCGGCGAACACTGAAGCTTTCTTT. It codes for CSSSLARAANTEAFF.

This clonotype was counted only a few times. This rearrangement joins TRBV5-1 to TRBJ1-2, with 8 bases fitting TRBD1. Germline V gene lookup returns CDR1 SGHRS and CDR2 YFSETQ. The CDR3 runs to 14 residues. Germline trimming cut 4 bases from V and 3 bases from J; bases unmatched to any gene: 5. The CDR3 loop reads CASSLTDRDYGYTF. The CDR3 coding sequence is TGCGCCAGCAGCCTCACGGACAGGGACTATGGCTACACCTTC.

This clonotype was seen many times. V and J are TRBV6-2 or TRBV6-3 and TRBJ2-3; 7 bases map to TRBD2. Germline-derived CDR1 and CDR2 are MNHEY and SVGEGT. The length of the CDR3 is 14 residues. The V and J ends lost 2 bases and 2 bases, in that order; junction bases with no gene match: 1. DNA for the CDR3: TGTGCCAGCAGTTACAGCGGGGACACAGATACGCAGTATTTT. Protein: CASSYSGDTDTQYF.

This clonotype came up once. This chain joins TRBV20-1 and TRBJ2-1; 12 nucleotides line up with TRBD2. The CDR3 has 16 amino acids. The V and J ends lost 6 bases and 8 bases, in that order; junction bases with no gene match: 14. CDR1 is DFQATT, CDR2 SNEGSKA, per germline (reference sequence). CDR3 in amino acids: CSARDNLAGGPHEQFF. The CDR3 coding sequence is TGCAGTGCGAGGGACAATCTAGCGGGAGGGCCACATGAGCAGTTCTTC.